This TCR beta chain was documented in a study of blood T cell repertoires in COVID-19. Study-level background: Nucleic acid was either cDNA or gDNA, and it came from T cells, B-cell-depleted T cells, or PBMCs.

The table came from immunoSEQ multiplex PCR; TCRdb's copy has only in-frame clones and leaves some out. The sample includes hundreds of thousands of clones, around 84% of them seen just once. V was pared by 4 bases and J by 7 bases, with 16 bases between. Germline CDR1 and CDR2: LNHDA and SQIVND (reference sequence). The CDR3 has 14 amino acids. This receptor was identified in a man aged 40-50 years who had been exposed to COVID-19. This sequence joins TRBV19 and TRBJ1-2; D remains unclear. Sequenced: PBMCs or T cells enriched from blood (not recorded which). CDR3 sequence (DNA): TGTGCCAGTAGTAATATTGAGGGAACGGGTGGCTACACCTTC. It translates to CASSNIEGTGGYTF. The full variable domain, with the rest looked up from reference TRBV19 and TRBJ1-2, is DGGITQSPKYLFRKEGQNVTLSCEQNLNHDAMYWYRQDPGQGLRLIYYSQIVNDFQKGDIAEGYSVSREKKESFPLTVTSAQKNPTAFYLCASSNIEGTGGYTFGSGTRLTVV.